What follows describes a single T cell receptor (beta chain). Its antigen is not identified. Germline lookup yields CDR1 SGHAT and CDR2 FQNNGV. The CDR3 has 18 amino acids. The V gene end was trimmed by 3 bases and the J gene end by 4 bases; junction bases not matched to a gene: 7. This sample stems from a study of T-cell reconstitution after alpha-beta-depleted transplantation in children. Whole-study results and caveats: It was surviving recipient T cells and thymic progenitors that gave some patients high TCRbeta diversity at day 60.

For TCRbeta, the library was prepared with unique molecular identifiers. One entry per CDR3 protein, called by TCRdb with MiXCR from the PCR reads. This table has 450,000 to 700,000 distinct CDR3 sequences, 25% to 30% appearing once. The clonotype comes from a boy under three years old with Wiskott-Aldrich syndrome, due to receive a stem cell transplant. The J gene is TRBJ2-1, the V gene TRBV11-2, with 15 bases that match TRBD2. This specimen consisted of PBMCs, obtained before TCRalphabeta/CD19-depleted stem cell transplant. The CDR3 reads CASSLWGLAGGWYNEQFF. DNA for the CDR3: TGTGCCAGCAGCTTGTGGGGACTAGCGGGAGGATGGTACAATGAGCAGTTCTTC.